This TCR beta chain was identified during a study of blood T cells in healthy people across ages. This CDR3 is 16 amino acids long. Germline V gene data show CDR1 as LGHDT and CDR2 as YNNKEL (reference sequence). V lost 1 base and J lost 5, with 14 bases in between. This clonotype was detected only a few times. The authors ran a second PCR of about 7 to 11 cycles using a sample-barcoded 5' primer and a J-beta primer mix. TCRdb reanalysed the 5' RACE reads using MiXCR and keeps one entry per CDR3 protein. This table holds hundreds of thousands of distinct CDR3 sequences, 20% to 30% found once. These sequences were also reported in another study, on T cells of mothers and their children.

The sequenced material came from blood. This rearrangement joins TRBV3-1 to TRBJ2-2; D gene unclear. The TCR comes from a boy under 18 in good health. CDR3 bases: TGTGCCAGCAGCCAAGCGTCCCTGGTAGGGACCGGGGAGCTGTTTTTT. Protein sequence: CASSQASLVGTGELFF. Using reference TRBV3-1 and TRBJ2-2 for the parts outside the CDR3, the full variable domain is DTAVSQTPKYLVTQMGNDKSIKCEQNLGHDTMYWYKQDSKKFLKIMFSYNNKELIINETVPNRFSPKSPDKAHLNLHINSLELGDSAVYFCASSQASLVGTGELFFGEGSRLTVL.